This is a list of T cell receptor beta chains from one sample in a study of shared clonotypes between healthy human individuals. Using immunoSEQ multiplex PCR, the repertoire was profiled, and TCRdb retains in-frame clones only, with some absent. The repertoire has more than 450,000 clones, about four fifths of them found once; the top ten carry approximately 13%. Sequenced input: PBMCs. These receptors were taken from a woman in her thirties or forties in good health. Some clones in this sample may be carry-over from other donors' samples. CDR3s include the opening cysteine and the closing phenylalanine or tryptophan. A D gene is named only where the DNA matches it firmly. For some rows the clone size is stated as once, few or many, or as a class when expanded; others skip it.

j_gene | v_gene | abundance | d_gene | CDR3nt | CDR3aa
TRBJ1-1 | TRBV27 | - | - | TGTGCCAGCAGGCTAGGGGTACGGATGAACACTGAAGCTTTCTTT | CASRLGVRMNTEAFF
TRBJ2-5 | TRBV9 | - | - | TGTGCCAGCAGCCCCGGACAGTGGGAGACCCAGTACTTC | CASSPGQWETQYF
TRBJ2-5 | TRBV5-1 | - | - | TGCGCCAGCAGCTTTTTGCCGGAACAAGAGACCCAGTACTTC | CASSFLPEQETQYF
TRBJ2-5 | TRBV7-2 | once | - | TGTGCCAGCAGCTTAGTCGACCTTCAGACCCAGTACTTC | CASSLVDLQTQYF
TRBJ1-2 | TRBV21-1 | - | - | TGTGCCAGCACCTTAAACCCAGGTCATGGCTACACCTTC | CASTLNPGHGYTF
TRBJ2-7 | TRBV30 | few | TRBD2 | TGTGCCTGGAGTGCGGGAGGGCCGGAGCAGTACTTC | CAWSAGGPEQYF
TRBJ2-7 | TRBV7-2 | - | TRBD2 | TGTGCCAGCAGTACACCGGGACTAGTGGCCTACGAGCAGTACTTC | CASSTPGLVAYEQYF
TRBJ2-1 | TRBV28 | - | TRBD2 | TGTGCCAGCAGAGCTAGAGGCCTTCGACTAGCGGGACTGGCTGAGCAGTTCTTC | CASRARGLRLAGLAEQFF
TRBJ2-1 | TRBV5-4 | - | TRBD1 | TGTGCCAGCAGCTTGGGGGACAGGCTCTACAATGAGCAGTTCTTC | CASSLGDRLYNEQFF
TRBJ2-4 | TRBV5-4 | - | TRBD2 | TGTGCCAGCAGCCTTGCGGGGGGGGCTGGGAACATTCAGTACTTC | CASSLAGGAGNIQYF
TRBJ1-3 | TRBV4-1 | once | - | TGCGCCAGCAGCCACCCACAGGGTTCTATGAGCTCTGGAAACACCATATATTTT | CASSHPQGSMSSGNTIYF
TRBJ1-4 | TRBV19 | - | TRBD1 | TGTGCCAGTAGTGGGTCGCGACAGGGGTCGAAAAAACTGTTTTTT | CASSGSRQGSKKLFF
TRBJ1-2 | TRBV2 | - | - | TGTGCCAGCAGTGAAACAGAAAGGGTGTATGGCTACACCTTC | CASSETERVYGYTF
TRBJ2-7 | TRBV29-1 | - | TRBD1 | TGCAGCGTTGACGGGACAGGGGTGGGGGAGCAGTACTTC | CSVDGTGVGEQYF
TRBJ1-1 | TRBV7-8 | once | - | TGTGCCAGCAGCCCCTACAGGGTGGTGAACACTGAAGCTTTCTTT | CASSPYRVVNTEAFF
TRBJ1-5 | TRBV19 | - | - | TGTGCCAGTAGGAACATTGTCGGCAGGGTCACTCAGCCCCAGCATTTT | CASRNIVGRVTQPQHF
TRBJ2-3 | TRBV7-2 | - | - | TGTGCCAGCAGCTTAGTCCCTGGAGCCACAGATACGCAGTATTTT | CASSLVPGATDTQYF
TRBJ2-7 | TRBV7-2 | - | - | TGTGCCAGCAGCTTAACGGGGGCCTACGAGCAGTACTTC | CASSLTGAYEQYF
TRBJ1-4 | TRBV7-8 | - | - | TGTGCCAGCAGCTTACGGGGGGTGGAGGGTGAAAAACTGTTTTTT | CASSLRGVEGEKLFF
TRBJ2-7 | TRBV6-6 | - | TRBD2 | TGTGCCAGCAGTCTCCAGACTAGCGGGAGGATCTACGAGCAGTACTTC | CASSLQTSGRIYEQYF
TRBJ2-1 | TRBV7-3 | - | TRBD2 | TGTGCCAGCAGCACGGGACTAGCGGGAGCCAATGAGCAGTTCTTC | CASSTGLAGANEQFF
TRBJ2-3 | TRBV6-1 | many | - | TGTGCCAGCGGGAAATCCTTGAGAGCCACAGATACGCAGTATTTT | CASGKSLRATDTQYF
TRBJ2-1 | TRBV25-1 | - | - | TGTGCCAGCAGTTCGTCCCAGGGAGCTTGGGGAGAGCAGTTCTTC | CASSSSQGAWGEQFF
TRBJ1-5 | TRBV10-3 | - | TRBD1 | TGTGCCATCAGTGAGTTCGAGACAGGGGTCGGACAGCCCCAGCATTTT | CAISEFETGVGQPQHF
TRBJ2-3 | TRBV27 | - | TRBD2 | TGTGCCAGCAGTTTATCGGCTAGCGGGAGAGCGGATACGCAGTATTTT | CASSLSASGRADTQYF
TRBJ1-1 | TRBV5-1 | - | TRBD1 | TGCGCCAGCAGCACCGGGACAGGGTCTATTGAAGCTTTCTTT | CASSTGTGSIEAFF
TRBJ1-5 | TRBV5-8 | - | - | TGTGCCAGCAGCTGGGACAGCAATCAGCCCCAGCATTTT | CASSWDSNQPQHF
TRBJ2-7 | TRBV27 | - | TRBD1 | TGTGCCAGCAGCATCGGACAGGGGGCGTCCTACGAGCAGTACTTC | CASSIGQGASYEQYF
TRBJ2-5 | TRBV11-2 | - | - | TGTGCCAGCAGCCAAACCGGGACACTCCAAGAGACCCAGTACTTC | CASSQTGTLQETQYF
TRBJ2-7 | TRBV5-1 | - | TRBD2 | TGCGCCAGCAGCTTGGCCCCAGCGGGAGGGCCGTCGTCCTACGAGCAGTACTTC | CASSLAPAGGPSSYEQYF
TRBJ2-1 | TRBV28 | - | - | TGTGCCAGCAGGTCCCTTGATCTTGCAAGTGAGCAGTTCTTC | CASRSLDLASEQFF
TRBJ1-2 | TRBV14 | - | - | TGTGCCAGCAGCCAAGATCGATGGCCGAACTATGGCTACACCTTC | CASSQDRWPNYGYTF
TRBJ2-7 | TRBV18 | - | - | TGTGCCAGCTCACCACGGGAGCTCTTGTACGAGCAGTACTTC | CASSPRELLYEQYF
TRBJ2-3 | TRBV5-1 | few | - | TGCGCCAGCACCAGCGGCACTAGCACAGATACGCAGTATTTT | CASTSGTSTDTQYF
TRBJ2-7 | TRBV15 | - | TRBD1 | TGTGCCACCAGCAGACCCGACAGGGGGTCCTACGAGCAGTACTTC | CATSRPDRGSYEQYF
TRBJ2-1 | TRBV5-1 | few | TRBD2 | TGCGCCAGCAGCTTGGCCCCAGCGGGAGGCCCCAATGAGCAGTTCTTC | CASSLAPAGGPNEQFF
TRBJ1-2 | TRBV2 | - | - | TGTGCCAGCACGAGGCCATCTAACTATGGCTACACCTTC | CASTRPSNYGYTF
TRBJ2-3 | TRBV6-5 | - | - | TGTGCCAGCAGTTCCCCAGACCAAGGCACAGATACGCAGTATTTT | CASSSPDQGTDTQYF
TRBJ2-5 | TRBV5-5 | - | - | TGTGCCAGCACCCCCGGAGAAAAAGAGACCCAGTACTTC | CASTPGEKETQYF
TRBJ1-2 | TRBV28 | - | - | TGTGCCAGCAGTTTACCTAATCGAGGCTACACCTTC | CASSLPNRGYTF
TRBJ2-1 | TRBV19 | - | - | TGTGCCAGTAGTCAGAAATTCTCCTACAATGAGCAGTTCTTC | CASSQKFSYNEQFF
TRBJ1-1 | TRBV4-3 | - | - | TGCGCCAGCAGCCAAGTGGTGAACACTGAAGCTTTCTTT | CASSQVVNTEAFF
TRBJ1-2 | TRBV7-2 | - | TRBD1 | TGTGCCAGCAGCCGAACAGGGGTGGGCGGCTACACCTTC | CASSRTGVGGYTF
TRBJ2-1 | TRBV15 | few | - | TGTGCCACCAGCAGAGATCTAGGGGGAGGGGGCTACAATGAGCAGTTCTTC | CATSRDLGGGGYNEQFF
TRBJ2-5 | TRBV9 | - | TRBD2 | TGTGCCAGCAGCGTATTAGGACTAGCGGGAGAGACCCAGTACTTC | CASSVLGLAGETQYF
TRBJ2-5 | TRBV6-6 | - | - | TGTGCCAGCAGTTACACTCGGACAGTCGGAGAGACCCAGTACTTC | CASSYTRTVGETQYF
TRBJ2-1 | TRBV11-2 | - | - | TGTGCCAGCAGAACCCCTAGGGAAAGGTTCAATGAGCAGTTCTTC | CASRTPRERFNEQFF
TRBJ2-3 | TRBV5-1 | few | TRBD2 | TGCGCCAGCAAACCGGACCCAGCGGGAGCAGATACGCAGTATTTT | CASKPDPAGADTQYF
TRBJ2-7 | TRBV10-2 | - | - | TGCGCCAGCAGTGAGTCCTCTAGGGCCGGAGAGCAGTACTTC | CASSESSRAGEQYF
TRBJ2-7 | TRBV6-5 | once | - | TGTGCCAGCAGTCGGACACCCTACGAGCAGTACTTC | CASSRTPYEQYF
TRBJ2-7 | TRBV28 | once | - | TGTGCCAGCAGTCGCCCCAGGGGTTCCTACGAGCAGTACTTC | CASSRPRGSYEQYF
TRBJ2-7 | TRBV27 | once | TRBD2 | TGTGCCAGCAGTTTACCTACTAGCGTAGGGTACGAGCAGTACTTC | CASSLPTSVGYEQYF
TRBJ2-2 | TRBV7-7 | - | - | TGTGCCAGCAGCTTAGCTGCGCGGGGTGACACCGGGGAGCTGTTTTTT | CASSLAARGDTGELFF